The entry below gives a single T cell receptor beta chain sequence along with its context. Its cognate antigen is unknown. An end of the junction differs from the germline gene, which may be a read error. This sample was included in a study of breast tumors, draining lymph nodes, adjacent tissues. Findings of the study overall: Findings are consistent with lymph node origin and intratumoral expansion of most tumor T cells. Luminal-like breast cancer showed significantly greater tumor-nontumor repertoire similarity than basal-like breast cancer did. Tumors had less TCR diversity than lymph nodes, more than nontumor tissue. Data only fit, rather than demonstrated, lymph node origin of most tumor T cells.

This CDR3 is 16 amino acids long. Looked up from germline, CDR1 is SGHTA and CDR2 is FQGNSA. TCRdb recomputed calls from the multiplex PCR reads with MiXCR, one row per CDR3 protein. The repertoire has some 65,000 distinct CDR3 sequences, around two fifths of them found once; the top ten carry more than 7.5%. The rearrangement links TRBV7-2 to TRBJ2-1, with D possibly matching TRBD2 (6 bases). The specimen sequenced was breast tumor tissue. This TCR was sampled from a female donor with breast cancer. Some clones in this sample may be carry-over from other donors' samples. CDR3 nucleotides: TGTGCCAGCAGCCAAGACGGTAGCGGTACCTACAATGTGCAGTTCTTC. This gives the protein CASSQDGSGTYNVQFF. Variable domain in full (rest from reference TRBV7-2 and TRBJ2-1): GAGVSQSPSNKVTEKGKDVELRCDPISGHTALYWYRQSLGQGLEFLIYFQGNSAPDKSGLPSDRFSAERTGGSVSTLTIQRTQQEDSAVYLCASSQDGSGTYNVQFFGPGTRLTVL.